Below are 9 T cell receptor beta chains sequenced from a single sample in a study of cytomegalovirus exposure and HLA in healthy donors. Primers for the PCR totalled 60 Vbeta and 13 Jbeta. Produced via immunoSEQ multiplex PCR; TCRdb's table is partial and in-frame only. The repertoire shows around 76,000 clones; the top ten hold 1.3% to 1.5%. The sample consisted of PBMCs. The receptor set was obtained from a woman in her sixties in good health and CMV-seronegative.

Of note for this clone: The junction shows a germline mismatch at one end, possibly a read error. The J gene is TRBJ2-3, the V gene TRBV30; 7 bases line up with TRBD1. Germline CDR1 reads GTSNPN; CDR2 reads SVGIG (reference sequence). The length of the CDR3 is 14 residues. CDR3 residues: CASSRGPTSDTQYF. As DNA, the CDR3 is TGTGCCTCGAGTAGGGGGCCGACCTCAGATACGCAGTATTTT. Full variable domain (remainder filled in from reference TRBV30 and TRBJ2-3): SQTIHQWPATLVQPVGSPLSLECTVEGTSNPNLYWYRQAAGRGLQLLFYSVGIGQISSEVPQNLSASRPQDRQFILSSKKLLLSDSGFYLCASSRGPTSDTQYFGPGTRLTVL.

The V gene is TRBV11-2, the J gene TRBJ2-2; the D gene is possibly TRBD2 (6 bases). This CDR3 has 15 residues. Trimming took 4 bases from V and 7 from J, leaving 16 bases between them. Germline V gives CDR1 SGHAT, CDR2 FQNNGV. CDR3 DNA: TGTGCCAGCAGCTACGCGGGACCAAGCCTCGGGGAGCTGTTTTTT. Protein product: CASSYAGPSLGELFF.

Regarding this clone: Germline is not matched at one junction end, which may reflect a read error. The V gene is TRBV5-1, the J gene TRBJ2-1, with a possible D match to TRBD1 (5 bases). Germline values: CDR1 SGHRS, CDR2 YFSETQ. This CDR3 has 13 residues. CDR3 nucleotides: TGCGCCAGCAGCTTGGGGGTGGACAATGAACAGTTCTTC. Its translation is CASSLGVDNEQFF.

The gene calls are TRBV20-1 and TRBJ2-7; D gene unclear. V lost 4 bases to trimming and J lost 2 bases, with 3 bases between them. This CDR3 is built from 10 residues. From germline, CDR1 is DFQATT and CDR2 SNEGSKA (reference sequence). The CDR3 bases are TGCAGTGCTACTCCCTACGAGCAGTACTTC. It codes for CSATPYEQYF.

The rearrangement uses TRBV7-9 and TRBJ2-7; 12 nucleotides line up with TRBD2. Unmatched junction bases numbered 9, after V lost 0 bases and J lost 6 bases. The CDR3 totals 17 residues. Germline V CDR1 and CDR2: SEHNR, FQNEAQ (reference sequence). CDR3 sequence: CASSLAYASGRVGEQYF. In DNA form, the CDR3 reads TGTGCCAGCAGCTTAGCGTACGCTAGCGGGAGGGTCGGCGAGCAGTACTTC.

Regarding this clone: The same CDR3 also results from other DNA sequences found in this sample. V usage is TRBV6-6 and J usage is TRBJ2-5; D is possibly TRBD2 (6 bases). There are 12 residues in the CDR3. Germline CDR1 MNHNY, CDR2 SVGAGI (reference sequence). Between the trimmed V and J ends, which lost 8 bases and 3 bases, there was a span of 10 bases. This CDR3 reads CASSGGEETQYF. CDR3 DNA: TGTGCCAGCTCCGGGGGAGAAGAGACCCAGTACTTC.

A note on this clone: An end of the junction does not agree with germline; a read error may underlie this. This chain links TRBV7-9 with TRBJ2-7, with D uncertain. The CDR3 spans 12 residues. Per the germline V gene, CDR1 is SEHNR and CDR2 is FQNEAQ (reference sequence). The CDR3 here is CASSLVEANPLF. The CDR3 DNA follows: TGTGCCAGCAGCTTAGTTGAGGCCAACCCCCTCTTC.

The CDR3 loop reads CASSVESYSGNTIYF. The DNA of the CDR3 is TGTGCCAGCAGCGTAGAGAGCTACTCTGGAAACACCATATATTTT. The genes are TRBV9 and TRBJ1-3; D unresolved. The V end was cut by 0 bases, the J end by 0 bases, with 7 bases between. Germline V lookup: CDR1 SGDLS, CDR2 YYNGEE. CDR3 length: 15 amino acids.

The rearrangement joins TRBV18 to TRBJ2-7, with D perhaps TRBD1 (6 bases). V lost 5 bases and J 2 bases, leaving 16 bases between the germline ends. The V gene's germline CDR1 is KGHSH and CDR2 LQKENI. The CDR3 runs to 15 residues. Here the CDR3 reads CASSYGTTTPYEQYF. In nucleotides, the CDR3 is TGTGCCAGCTCATACGGGACAACGACCCCCTACGAGCAGTACTTC.